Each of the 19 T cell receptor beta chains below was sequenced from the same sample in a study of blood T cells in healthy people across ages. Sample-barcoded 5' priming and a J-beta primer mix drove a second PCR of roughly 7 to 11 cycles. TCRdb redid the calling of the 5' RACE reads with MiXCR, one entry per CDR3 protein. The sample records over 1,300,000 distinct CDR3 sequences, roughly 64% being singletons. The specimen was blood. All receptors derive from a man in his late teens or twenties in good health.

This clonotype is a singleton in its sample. CDR3 coding DNA: TGCGCCAGCAGCTTTCAGGCCTACACAGATACGCAGTATTTT. Translation gives CASSFQAYTDTQYF. The chain employs TRBV5-1 and TRBJ2-3; D remains ambiguous. In germline, CDR1 is SGHRS, CDR2 YFSETQ. Trimming pared 2 bases from V and 2 bases from J, leaving 9 bases between. CDR3 length: 14 residues.

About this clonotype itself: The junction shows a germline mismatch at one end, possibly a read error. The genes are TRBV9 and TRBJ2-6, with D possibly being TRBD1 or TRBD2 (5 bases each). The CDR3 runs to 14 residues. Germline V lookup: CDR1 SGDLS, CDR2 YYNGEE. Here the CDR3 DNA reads TGTGCCAGCAGCGTGGGGGTTGGGACCAACGTCCTGACTTTC. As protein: CASSVGVGTNVLTF.

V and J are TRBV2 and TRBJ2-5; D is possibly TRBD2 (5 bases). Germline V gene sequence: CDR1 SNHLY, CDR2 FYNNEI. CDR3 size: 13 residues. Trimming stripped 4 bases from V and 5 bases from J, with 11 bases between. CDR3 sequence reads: CASSGRAVETQYF. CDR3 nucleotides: TGTGCCAGCAGTGGGCGGGCAGTGGAGACCCAGTACTTC. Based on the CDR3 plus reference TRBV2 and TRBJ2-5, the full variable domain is EPEVTQTPSHQVTQMGQEVILRCVPISNHLYFYWYRQILGQKVEFLVSFYNNEISEKSEIFDDQFSVERPDGSNFTLKIRSTKLEDSAMYFCASSGRAVETQYFGPGTRLLVL.

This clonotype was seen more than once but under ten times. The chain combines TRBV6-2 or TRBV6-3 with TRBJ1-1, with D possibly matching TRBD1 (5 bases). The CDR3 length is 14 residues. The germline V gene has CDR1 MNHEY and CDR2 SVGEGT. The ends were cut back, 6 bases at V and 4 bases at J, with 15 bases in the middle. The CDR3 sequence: CASRRDAWGTEAFF. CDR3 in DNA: TGTGCCAGCAGGCGGGACGCTTGGGGCACTGAAGCTTTCTTT.

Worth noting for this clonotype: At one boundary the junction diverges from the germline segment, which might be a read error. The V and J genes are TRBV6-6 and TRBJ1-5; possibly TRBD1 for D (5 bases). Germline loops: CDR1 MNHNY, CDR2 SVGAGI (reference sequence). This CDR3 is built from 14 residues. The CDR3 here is CAGSDSSHDQPQHF. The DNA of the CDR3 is TGTGCCGGCAGTGACAGTTCCCACGATCAGCCCCAGCATTTT.

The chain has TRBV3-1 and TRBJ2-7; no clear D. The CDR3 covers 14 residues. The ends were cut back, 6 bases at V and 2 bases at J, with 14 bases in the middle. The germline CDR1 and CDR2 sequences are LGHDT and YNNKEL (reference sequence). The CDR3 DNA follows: TGTGCCAGCAGACCCACTCCTCTTACCTACGAGCAGTACTTC. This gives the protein CASRPTPLTYEQYF.

In nucleotides, the CDR3 is TGCAGCGGGCATAGCGGGGACCCCAATGAGCAGTTCTTC. As protein: CSGHSGDPNEQFF. The chain joins TRBV29-1 to TRBJ2-1; 8 positions match TRBD2. V shed 7 bases and J 6 bases; nucleotides not matched to a gene: 8. The germline CDR1 and CDR2 sequences are SQVTM and ANQGSEA. The CDR3 has 13 amino acids.

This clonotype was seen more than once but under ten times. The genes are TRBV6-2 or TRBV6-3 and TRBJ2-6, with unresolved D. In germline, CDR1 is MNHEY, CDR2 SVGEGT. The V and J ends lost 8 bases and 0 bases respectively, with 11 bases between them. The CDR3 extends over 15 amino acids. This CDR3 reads CASEAPGSGANVLTF. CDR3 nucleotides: TGTGCCAGCGAGGCGCCCGGCTCTGGGGCCAACGTCCTGACTTTC.

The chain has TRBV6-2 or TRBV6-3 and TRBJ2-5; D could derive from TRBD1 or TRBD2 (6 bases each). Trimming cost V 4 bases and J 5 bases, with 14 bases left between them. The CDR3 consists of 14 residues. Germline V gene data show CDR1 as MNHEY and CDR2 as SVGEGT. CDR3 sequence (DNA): TGTGCCAGCAGTTCAGGGGACTTCAAGGAGACCCAGTACTTC. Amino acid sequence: CASSSGDFKETQYF.

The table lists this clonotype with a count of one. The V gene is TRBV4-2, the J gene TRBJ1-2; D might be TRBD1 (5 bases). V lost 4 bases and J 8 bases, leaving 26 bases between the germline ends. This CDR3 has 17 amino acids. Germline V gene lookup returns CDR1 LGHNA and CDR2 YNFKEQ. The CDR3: CASSPKDGAGYNRGYTF. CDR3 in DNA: TGTGCCAGCAGCCCGAAAGATGGAGCAGGGTATAATCGGGGCTACACCTTC.

For the CDR3, the DNA is TGTGCCAGCAGCTTAGAGGGGACAGGGGGCACCTACGAGCAGTACTTC. It yields the protein CASSLEGTGGTYEQYF. The chain joins TRBV7-6 to TRBJ2-7; 12 bases map to TRBD1. In germline, CDR1 is SGHVS, CDR2 FNYEAQ. V shed 1 base, J shed 2 bases, and the junction held 3 bases outside the gene matches. This CDR3 has 16 amino acids.

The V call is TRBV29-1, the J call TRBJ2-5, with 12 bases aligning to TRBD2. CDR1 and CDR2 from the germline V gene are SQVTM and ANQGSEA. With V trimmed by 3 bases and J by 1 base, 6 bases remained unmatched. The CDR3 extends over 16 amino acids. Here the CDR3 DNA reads TGCAGCGTTGATGGGCTAGCGGGGGGGACCCAAGAGACCCAGTACTTC. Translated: CSVDGLAGGTQETQYF.

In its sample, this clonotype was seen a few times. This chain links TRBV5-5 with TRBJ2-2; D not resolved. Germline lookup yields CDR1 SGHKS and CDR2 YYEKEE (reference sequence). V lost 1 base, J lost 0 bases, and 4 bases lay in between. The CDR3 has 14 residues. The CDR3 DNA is TGTGCCAGCAGCTTGTTATCGAACACCGGGGAGCTGTTTTTT. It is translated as CASSLLSNTGELFF.

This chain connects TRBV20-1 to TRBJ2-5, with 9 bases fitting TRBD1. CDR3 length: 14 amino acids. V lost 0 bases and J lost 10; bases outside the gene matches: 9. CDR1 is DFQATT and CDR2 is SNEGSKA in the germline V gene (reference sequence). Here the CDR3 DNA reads TGCAGTGCTAGAGATAGAGGACAGGGGTTAAGCCAGTACTTC. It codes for CSARDRGQGLSQYF.

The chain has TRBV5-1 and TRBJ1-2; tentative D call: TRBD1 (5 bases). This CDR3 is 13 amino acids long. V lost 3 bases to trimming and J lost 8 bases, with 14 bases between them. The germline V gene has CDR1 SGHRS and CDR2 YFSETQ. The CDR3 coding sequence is TGCGCCAGCAGCTCGGAACGGGACTTCGGCTACACCTTC. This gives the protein CASSSERDFGYTF.

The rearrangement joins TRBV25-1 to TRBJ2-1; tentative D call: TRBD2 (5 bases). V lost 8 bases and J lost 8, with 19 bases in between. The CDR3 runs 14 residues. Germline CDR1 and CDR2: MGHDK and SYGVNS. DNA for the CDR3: TGTGCCAGCGGGCCGGGCCTAGCTGTCGATGAGCAGTTCTTC. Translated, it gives CASGPGLAVDEQFF.

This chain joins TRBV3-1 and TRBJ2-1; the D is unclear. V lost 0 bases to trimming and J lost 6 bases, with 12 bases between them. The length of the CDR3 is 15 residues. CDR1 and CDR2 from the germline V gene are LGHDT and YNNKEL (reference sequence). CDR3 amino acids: CASSQDTRQVNEQFF. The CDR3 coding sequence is TGTGCCAGCAGCCAAGATACCCGACAAGTCAATGAGCAGTTCTTC.

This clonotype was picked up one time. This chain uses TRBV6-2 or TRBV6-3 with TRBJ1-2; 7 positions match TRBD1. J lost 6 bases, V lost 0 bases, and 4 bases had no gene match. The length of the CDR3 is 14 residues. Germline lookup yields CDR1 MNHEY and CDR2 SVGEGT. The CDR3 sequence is CASSYSAGGHGYTF. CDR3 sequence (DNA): TGTGCCAGCAGTTACTCGGCAGGGGGACATGGCTACACCTTC.

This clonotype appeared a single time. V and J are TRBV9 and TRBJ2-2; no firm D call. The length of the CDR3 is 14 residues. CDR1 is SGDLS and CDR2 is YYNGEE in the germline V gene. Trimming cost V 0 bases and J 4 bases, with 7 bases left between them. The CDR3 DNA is TGTGCCAGCAGCGTAGATGAGGCCACCGGGGAGCTGTTTTTT. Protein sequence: CASSVDEATGELFF.